This T cell receptor beta chain is drawn from a study of T cell changes during pregnancy in multiple sclerosis. Trimming took off 5 bases at V and 5 bases at J, with 22 bases between the two ends. Germline V gene data show CDR1 as SGHRS and CDR2 as YFSETQ. There are 16 residues in the CDR3. The table came from immunoSEQ multiplex PCR; TCRdb's copy has only in-frame clones and leaves some out. The table records about 67,000 clones, roughly nine tenths of them present only once. The TCR comes from a female donor with multiple sclerosis, enrolled in a pregnancy study. The sequences come from peripheral blood, collected in the second trimester of pregnancy. The chain is built from TRBV5-1 and TRBJ2-5; D is perhaps TRBD2 (6 bases). The CDR3 sequence is CASRPLAGSVRETQYF. The CDR3 region has the DNA TGCGCCAGCAGGCCTTTGGCGGGGAGTGTTAGGGAGACCCAGTACTTC. Based on the CDR3 plus reference TRBV5-1 and TRBJ2-5, the full variable domain is KAGVTQTPRYLIKTRGQQVTLSCSPISGHRSVSWYQQTPGQGLQFLFEYFSETQRNKGNFPGRFSGRQFSNSRSEMNVSTLELGDSALYLCASRPLAGSVRETQYFGPGTRLLVL.